Listed here are 2 T cell receptor beta chains from one sample, sequenced in a study of T-cell reconstitution after alpha-beta-depleted transplantation in children. Unique molecular identifiers were incorporated into the prepared TCRbeta library. TCRdb itself ran the PCR reads through MiXCR, one entry per CDR3 protein. Among about 980,000 distinct CDR3 sequences, about 29% were seen once, and the ten largest hold 25% to 35%. The sequences come from PBMCs, mostly from graft donor cells, collected 360 days after TCRalphabeta/CD19-depleted stem cell transplant. The origin of the receptors is a boy in the first two years of life who had a stem cell transplant for SCID, so the T cells may come from the graft donor.

This clonotype was detected a few times. The genes are TRBV13 and TRBJ1-1, with D unresolved. V dropped 4 bases and J dropped 1 base, with 13 bases sitting between them. CDR1 is PRHDT, CDR2 FYEKMQ, per germline (reference sequence). The CDR3 contains 15 residues. The CDR3 reads CASSSPGGSNTEAFF. In nucleotides, the CDR3 is TGTGCCAGCAGCTCCCCAGGAGGGTCGAACACTGAAGCTTTCTTT.

This clonotype showed up just a few times. The gene calls are TRBV12-3 or TRBV12-4 and TRBJ2-4; 13 nucleotides agree with TRBD2. The CDR3 consists of 16 residues. Trimming cost V 5 bases and J 1 base; bases outside gene matches: 2. The CDR3 reads CASSMTSGGAKNIQYF. The DNA for the CDR3 is TGTGCCAGCAGTATGACTAGCGGGGGGGCCAAAAACATTCAGTACTTC.